In its sample, the clone carrying this TCR beta chain was seen once. This entry belongs to a study of blood T cells in healthy people across ages. Study background: The capture of about one barcoded beta molecule per two T cells was achieved by template switching.

V lost 2 bases to trimming and J lost 1 base, with 6 bases between them. This CDR3 is 14 amino acids long. Germline V gene data show CDR1 as LGHNT and CDR2 as FRNRAP. Alongside a J-beta primer mix, a sample-barcoded 5' primer served in a second PCR lasting roughly 7 to 12 cycles. A tag from a template-switch adaptor with 12 random nucleotides marked each cDNA molecule. TCRdb reanalysed the 5' RACE reads using MiXCR and keeps one entry per CDR3 protein. This table has fewer than 1,200,000 distinct CDR3 sequences, almost 25% appearing once. Isolated per sample were at least 6.5 million PBMCs. In addition, the sample was reused for a study of T cells of mothers and their children. From that paper: All donors were healthy and Caucasian; they were a few mothers and their six children.

The V and J genes are TRBV12-5 and TRBJ2-1, with a weak D call TRBD2 (5 bases). Sequenced: blood. This sequence originates from a girl under 10 years old in good health. The CDR3 loop reads CASGLTGSYNEQFF. The CDR3 DNA sequence: TGTGCTAGTGGTTTGACGGGGTCCTACAATGAGCAGTTCTTC.